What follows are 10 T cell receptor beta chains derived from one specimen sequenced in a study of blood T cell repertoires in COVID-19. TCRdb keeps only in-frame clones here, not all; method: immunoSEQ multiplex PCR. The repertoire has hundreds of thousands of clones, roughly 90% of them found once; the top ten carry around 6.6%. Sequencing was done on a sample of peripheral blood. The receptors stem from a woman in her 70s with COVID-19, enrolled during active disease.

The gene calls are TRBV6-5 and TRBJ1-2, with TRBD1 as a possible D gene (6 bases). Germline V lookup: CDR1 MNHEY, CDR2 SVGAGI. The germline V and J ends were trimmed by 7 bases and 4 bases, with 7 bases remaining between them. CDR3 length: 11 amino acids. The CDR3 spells CASTGAYGYTF. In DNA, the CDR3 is TGTGCCAGCACAGGGGCCTATGGCTACACCTTC.

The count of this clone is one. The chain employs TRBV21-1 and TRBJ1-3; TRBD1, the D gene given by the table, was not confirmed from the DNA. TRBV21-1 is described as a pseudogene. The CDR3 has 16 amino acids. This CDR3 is CASTGTGVDSGNTIYF. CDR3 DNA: TGTGCCAGCACCGGGACAGGGGTAGACTCTGGAAACACCATATATTTT.

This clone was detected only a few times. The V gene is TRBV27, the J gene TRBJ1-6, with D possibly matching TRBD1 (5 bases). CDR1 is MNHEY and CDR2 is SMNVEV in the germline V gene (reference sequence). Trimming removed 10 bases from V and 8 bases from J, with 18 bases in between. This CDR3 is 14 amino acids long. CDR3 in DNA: TGTGCCACGGCCGGGGACTTATCGTATTCACCCCTCCACTTT. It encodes CATAGDLSYSPLHF.

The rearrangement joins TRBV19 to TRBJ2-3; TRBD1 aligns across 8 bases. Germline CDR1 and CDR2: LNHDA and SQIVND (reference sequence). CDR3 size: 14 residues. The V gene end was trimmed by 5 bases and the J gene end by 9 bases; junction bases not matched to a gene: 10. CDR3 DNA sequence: TGTGCCAGTAGTCTTCACCAACAGGGGGGAACGCAGTATTTT. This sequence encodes CASSLHQQGGTQYF.

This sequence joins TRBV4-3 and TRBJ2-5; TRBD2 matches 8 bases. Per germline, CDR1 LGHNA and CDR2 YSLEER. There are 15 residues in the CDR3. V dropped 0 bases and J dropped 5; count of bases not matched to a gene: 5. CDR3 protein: CASSQDRGGGETQYF. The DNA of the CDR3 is TGCGCCAGCAGCCAAGATCGGGGGGGAGGGGAGACCCAGTACTTC.

The CDR3 sequence is CASSPQGENSPLHF. The CDR3 DNA reads as TGTGCCAGCAGTCCACAGGGTGAGAATTCACCCCTCCACTTT. The chain recombines TRBV7-9 with TRBJ1-6; the D gene is possibly TRBD1 (6 bases). The CDR3 runs to 14 residues. V dropped 6 bases and J dropped 7 bases, with 13 bases sitting between them. In germline, CDR1 is SEHNR, CDR2 FQNEAQ (reference sequence).

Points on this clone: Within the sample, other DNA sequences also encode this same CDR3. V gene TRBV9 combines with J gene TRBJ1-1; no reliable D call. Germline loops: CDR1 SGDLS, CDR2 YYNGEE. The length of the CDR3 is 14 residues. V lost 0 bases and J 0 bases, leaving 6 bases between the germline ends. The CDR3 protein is CASSVGPMNTEAFF. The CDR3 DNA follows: TGTGCCAGCAGCGTAGGGCCCATGAACACTGAAGCTTTCTTT. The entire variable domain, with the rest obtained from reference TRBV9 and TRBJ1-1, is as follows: DSGVTQTPKHLITATGQRVTLRCSPRSGDLSVYWYQQSLDQGLQFLIQYYNGEERAKGNILERFSAQQFPDLHSELNLSSLELGDSALYFCASSVGPMNTEAFFGQGTRLTVV.

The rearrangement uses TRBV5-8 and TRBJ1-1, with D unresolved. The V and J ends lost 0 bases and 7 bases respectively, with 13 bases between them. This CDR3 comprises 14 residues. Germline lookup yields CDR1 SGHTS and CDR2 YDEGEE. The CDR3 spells CASSLAGRDYEAFF. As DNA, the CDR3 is TGTGCCAGCAGCTTGGCCGGACGGGATTATGAAGCTTTCTTT.

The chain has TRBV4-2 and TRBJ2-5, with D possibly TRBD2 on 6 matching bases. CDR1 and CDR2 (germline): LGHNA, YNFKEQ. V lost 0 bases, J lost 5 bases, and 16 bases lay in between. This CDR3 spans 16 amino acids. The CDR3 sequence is CASSQDPASEGETQYF. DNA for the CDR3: TGTGCCAGCAGCCAAGATCCGGCTAGCGAGGGTGAGACCCAGTACTTC.

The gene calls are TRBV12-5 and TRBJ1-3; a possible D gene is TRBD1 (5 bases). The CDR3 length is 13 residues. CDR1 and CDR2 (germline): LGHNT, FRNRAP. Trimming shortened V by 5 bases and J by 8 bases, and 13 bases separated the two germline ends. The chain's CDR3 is CASGLGGGDTIYF. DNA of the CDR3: TGTGCTAGTGGTCTCGGGGGAGGGGACACCATATATTTT.